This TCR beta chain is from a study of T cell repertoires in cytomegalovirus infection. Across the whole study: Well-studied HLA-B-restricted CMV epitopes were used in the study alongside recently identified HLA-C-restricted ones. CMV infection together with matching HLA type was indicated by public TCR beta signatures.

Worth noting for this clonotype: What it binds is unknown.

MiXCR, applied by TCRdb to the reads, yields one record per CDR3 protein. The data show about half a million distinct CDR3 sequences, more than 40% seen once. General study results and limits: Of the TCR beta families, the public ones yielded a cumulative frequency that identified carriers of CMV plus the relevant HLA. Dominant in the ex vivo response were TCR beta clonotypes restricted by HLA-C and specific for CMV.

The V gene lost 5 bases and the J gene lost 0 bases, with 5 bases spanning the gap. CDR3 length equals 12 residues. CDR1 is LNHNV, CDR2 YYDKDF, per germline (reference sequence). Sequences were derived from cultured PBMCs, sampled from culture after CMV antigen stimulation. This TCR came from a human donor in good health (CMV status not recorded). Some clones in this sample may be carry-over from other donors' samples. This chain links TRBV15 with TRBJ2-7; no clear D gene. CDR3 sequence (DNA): TGTGCCACCAGCCCGCCCTCCTACGAGCAGTACTTC. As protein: CATSPPSYEQYF.